A single sample is the source of the 4 T cell receptor beta chains below, sequenced in a study of T cells in Graves' hyperthyroidism and ophthalmopathy. TCR beta CDR3 region amplification was performed from RNA transcripts. The TCR CDR3 first-round RT-PCR relied on the HTBI primer set. TCRdb independently ran MiXCR on the multiplex PCR reads; one entry per CDR3 protein. The sample includes 650,000 to 800,000 distinct CDR3 sequences, just under 45% of them seen just once. Sequenced: peripheral blood or thyroid tissue (not recorded which). All receptors derive from an adult man with Graves' disease, either hyperthyroidism or ophthalmopathy (not recorded which).

About this clonotype: A much larger clone differs by one base, so this may be a read error. This chain connects TRBV10-3 to TRBJ1-1, with 10 bases fitting TRBD1. Germline V gene sequence: CDR1 ENHRY, CDR2 SYGVKD. This CDR3 is built from 15 residues. The J segment lost 3 bases and the V segment lost 7 bases, leaving 8 bases of the junction unmatched. Here the CDR3 DNA reads TGTGCCATCACCGAGGGGACAGGGGCGGACACTGAAGCTTTCTTT. Residues: CAITEGTGADTEAFF.

Regarding this clonotype: This may be a read error: a much more frequent sequence differs by one nucleotide. The rearrangement joins TRBV12-3 or TRBV12-4 to TRBJ1-5; D gene ambiguous. The V and J ends lost 5 bases and 0 bases respectively, with 8 bases between them. The CDR3 runs 14 residues. In DNA form, the CDR3 reads TGTGCCAGCAGTGCAGGCAGTAGCAATCAGCCCCAGCATTTT. As protein: CASSAGSSNQPQHF.

The chain uses TRBV20-1 and TRBJ2-2; D ambiguous. CDR1 and CDR2 from the germline V gene are DFQATT and SNEGSKA (reference sequence). V was cut by 0 bases and J by 9 bases, with 8 bases left in between. The CDR3 length is 12 residues. CDR3 bases: TGCAGTGCTAGAGATTTTGGCCGGGAGCTGTTTTTT. Residues: CSARDFGRELFF.

The chain couples TRBV24-1 to TRBJ2-1; possibly TRBD1 for D (5 bases). Deletions cut 9 bases from V and 0 bases from J, with 14 bases between. The CDR3 consists of 15 residues. The germline V gene has CDR1 KGHDR and CDR2 SFDVKD. The CDR3 reads CATAAGRSSYNEQFF. The CDR3 coding sequence is TGTGCCACCGCCGCAGGGCGCAGCTCCTACAATGAGCAGTTCTTC.